This TCR beta chain was identified during a study of shared clonotypes between healthy human individuals (dated by TCRdb to between 2020 and 2021). Background on the whole study: The cohort included a few men and a couple of women between 18 and 49 years of age. To increase sequencing depth and limit assay-specific biases, different laboratories used diverse techniques to prepare libraries and sequence TCR repertoires. To estimate repertoire size and how much clonotype sharing occurs between individuals, the study deeply sequenced the blood TCR repertoires of 4 to 6 healthy adults. For each donor, CD4 naive and CD4 memory were each given three plates, CD8 naive was given two plates, and CD8 memory was given one plate. Per donor, leukapheresis produced somewhere between about 0.85 and 9.5 billion PBMCs.

CD8 naive samples were CD45RO-negative cells positively selected for CCR7, giving a CD45RA+CCR7+ population that excluded TemRA cells. The donors were healthy, HIV-negative adults with no recently reported acute infections or vaccinations. All donors were Caucasian adults living in Nashville, Tennessee, USA. Blood was obtained by leukapheresis, after which PBMCs were separated by Ficoll-Histopaque density gradient centrifugation and cryopreserved in liquid nitrogen vapor phase. Purity and quantity of every magnetically sorted T cell population were checked by analytical flow cytometry. Genomic DNA was isolated from each sorted fraction and quantified by UV absorbance on a Nanodrop 2000c. TCR CDR3 regions were amplified from genomic DNA by multiplex PCR using the deep immunoSEQ assay. Extracted genomic DNA from each cell subset was spread evenly across all wells of several immunoSEQ 96-well plates, with each plate serving as a replicate. For sorted subsets, about 200 ng genomic DNA, equal to some 30,000 T cell genomes, was loaded into each replicate PCR. Purified libraries were quantified with a Qubit 3.0 fluorometer, sized on a Bioanalyzer 2100, and re-quantified with the KAPA Library Quantification kit. A separate single-read 150-cycle Illumina NextSeq 550 flow cell was used to sequence each immunoSEQ 96-well plate. The original methods were these. Because the immunoSEQ output held only junctional sequences and lacked quality scores, the filtering could not match the filtering applied to full-length reads. Sequences were annotated with PyIR, a Python wrapper for IgBLAST v1.9, using IMGT germline references to assign V/J genes and CDR3. Any read was removed if the V/J assignment was weak (E-value above 1e-6), the CDR3 was missing, or the read contained stop codons, out-of-frame junctions, or ambiguous translated residues. V3J clonotypes were defined by identical inferred V gene, J gene, and CDR3 amino acid sequence. The percentage overlap between two repertoires was calculated by dividing the number of shared unique clonotypes by the size of the smaller repertoire. Three approaches were used to assess repertoire richness: RTK rarefaction, the Chao1 estimator, and Recon v2.1 estimates of unobserved clonotypes. Generation probabilities for all TCRbeta clonotypes obtained by the gDNA method from several donors were computed using OLGA. TCRdb took over this immuneACCESS table, retaining in-frame rearrangements with V and J assigned. Such tables are incomplete; in checked studies, under half of the missing clones stem from an unresolved V gene, and the remainder is unexplained. The V and J calls and the clone size are those of that table, but D and trimming were determined from the DNA. The sample has roughly 2 million clones on record, about 95% of them singletons. The ten largest clones add up to more than 0.95% of the sample.

This clone has just one count. Its antigen is unknown. Base qualities are not recorded, but no much larger clone differs from it by a single base. Study-wide findings and limitations: Across a few donors, approximately 5% of naive CD4, around 3.5% of naive CD8, under 2.5% of memory CD4, and roughly 0.41% of memory CD8 clonotypes were shared. Sampling was limited to blood, and TCR repertoires in tissue likely differ from TCR repertoires in blood. Naive subsets generally had larger estimated clonotype richness than memory subsets did. Based on pairwise subsampling, the degree of clonotype sharing among donors was expected to be affected by sequencing depth. Incomplete sequencing was indicated by rarefaction of sorted-subset datasets, despite the large sequencing depth. Because the study included only a small number of donors, the genetic and exposure-history diversity represented was limited. Compared with non-shared clonotypes, the clonotypes found in all four sorted-subset donors had higher generation probabilities.

Sequencing was carried out using naive CD8+ T cells sorted from blood. The cell subset or site label for this specimen denotes: CD45RA+CCR7+. This TCR was recovered from a man aged 18-30 years in good health.

The nucleotide sequence reads TGCAGCGTTGAAGGGGAGGGAAGTAACAATGAGCAGTTCTTC. This yields the protein CSVEGEGSNNEQFF. The sequence is built from TRBV29-1 and TRBJ2-1, with 7 middle bases fitting TRBD2. The germline V gene supplies CDR1 SQVTM and CDR2 ANQGSEA. Taken from cysteine to phenylalanine, the CDR3 has 14 residues. Only the CDR3 region is kept as DNA, spanning 42 bases read in frame from base 1. Germline trimming: 1 base from V, 5 bases from J; junction bases outside gene matches: 5.